This T cell receptor beta chain originates from a study of shared clonotypes between healthy human individuals. In the study's own analysis: Junction-only sequences without quality scores were provided by ImmunoSEQ, so filtering was different. Generated by immunoSEQ multiplex PCR, the TCRdb table keeps only in-frame clones and is missing some. That table is the source of V, J and clone size, and D and trimming were worked out from the DNA. Among 180,000 or so clones listed, roughly 91% were seen once. General observations from the study: Sequencing of the sorted subsets was shown by rarefaction to be incomplete despite large depth.

A word on this clone: Its antigen remains unidentified.

Trimming removed 2 bases at V and 4 bases at J, with 11 bases between. Germline-derived CDR1 and CDR2 are MGHDK and SYGVNS. The CDR3 spans 14 residues. The J gene is TRBJ1-1, the V gene TRBV25-1; D possibly corresponds to TRBD1 (5 bases). The TCR originated in a woman aged 25 to 39 in good health. The sequenced sample consisted of naive CD4+ T cells sorted from blood. Subset noted: CD45RA+ positively selected. The CDR3 DNA reads TGTGCCAGCAGTGAAGGGGGGTCGGCCACTGAAGCTTTCTTT. Its protein product is CASSEGGSATEAFF.